This T cell receptor beta chain emerged from a study of radiation and T cells in renal cell carcinoma. Assay: immunoSEQ multiplex PCR; the TCRdb copy retains only in-frame clones and omits some. Seen here are 150,000 to 200,000 clones, around 89% observed once, and the top ten hold about 11%. The time point here: blood 4 weeks post-SBRT, at nephrectomy. Noted treatment: 15 Gy SBRT to primary tumor, nephrectomy 4 weeks later. Nephrectomy followed 15 Gy stereotactic body radiation by 4 weeks. Serial blood draws occurred at baseline and 2 and 4 weeks post-SBRT. The TCR was taken from a woman in her 50s with renal cell carcinoma. Sample: blood, taken from a patient whose treatment included radiotherapy and nephrectomy.

CDR3 DNA sequence: TGTGCCATCAGCATTACCGGGACTAGCGGGGGGCATAGAGATACGCAGTATTTT. Translating it yields CAISITGTSGGHRDTQYF. The rearrangement links TRBV10-3 to TRBJ2-3; 15 bases agree with TRBD2. Looked up from germline, CDR1 is ENHRY and CDR2 is SYGVKD. V lost 6 bases to trimming and J lost 5 bases; unmatched junction nucleotides: 12. The CDR3 is made up of 18 amino acids.